This T cell receptor beta chain originates from a study of blood T cell repertoires in COVID-19. The count of this clone is one. The CDR3 extends over 11 amino acids. CDR1 is GTSNPN and CDR2 is SVGIG in the germline V gene (reference sequence). Trimming took off 3 bases at V and 6 bases at J, with 9 bases between the two ends. Data came from immunoSEQ multiplex PCR; TCRdb stores just in-frame clones and leaves some out. The data hold about 330,000 clones, with over 75% observed a single time. The V call is TRBV30, the J call TRBJ2-7, with D perhaps matching TRBD2 (5 bases). The sequenced sample consisted of PBMCs or T cells enriched from blood (not recorded which). The sequence came from a woman in her thirties who had recovered from COVID-19. In DNA, the CDR3 is TGTGCCTGGAGCCTCGGACTCGAGCAGTACTTC. It codes for CAWSLGLEQYF.